Below, 25 T cell receptor beta chains from the same sample are listed, as sequenced in a study of chemoradiotherapy in HPV16-positive cancers. Some clones are missing from TCRdb's copy, which holds only in-frame ones; the method was immunoSEQ multiplex PCR. This table holds fewer than 4,500 clones, approximately 94% found once. The specimen was taken from a patient who underwent chemoradiotherapy. The receptors shown here come from a human donor with HPV-associated anogenital cancer.

The V call is TRBV10-3, the J call TRBJ2-3; TRBD2 matches 9 bases. Germline-derived CDR1 and CDR2 are ENHRY and SYGVKD. The CDR3 consists of 19 residues. V lost 4 bases to trimming and J lost 0 bases; unmatched junction nucleotides: 14. The DNA of the CDR3 is TGTGCCATCAGTGGTTATGGGGATGATAGCGGGGGTAGCACAGATACGCAGTATTTT. This gives the protein CAISGYGDDSGGSTDTQYF.

V is TRBV4-1 and J is TRBJ2-1; TRBD1 agrees at 8 bases. This CDR3 comprises 16 residues. Unmatched junction bases numbered 8, after V lost 4 bases and J lost 3 bases. Germline assignment: CDR1 MGHRA and CDR2 YSYEKL. This chain's CDR3 is CASSPLGQGFYNEQFF. CDR3 nucleotides: TGCGCCAGCAGCCCTCTCGGACAGGGCTTCTACAATGAGCAGTTCTTC.

The chain is built from TRBV7-9 and TRBJ2-2; TRBD1 matches 7 bases. The V gene end was trimmed by 7 bases and the J gene end by 3 bases; junction bases not matched to a gene: 8. The CDR3 is 15 amino acids. Germline lookup yields CDR1 SEHNR and CDR2 FQNEAQ (reference sequence). For the CDR3, the DNA is TGTGCCAGCATCCTGGGACAGAACTACACCGGGGAGCTGTTTTTT. Its translation is CASILGQNYTGELFF.

This clone showed up just once. The rearrangement uses TRBV27 and TRBJ1-5; tentative D call: TRBD1 (5 bases). The CDR3 consists of 17 residues. V shed 6 bases and J shed 0 bases, with 18 bases lying between them. Germline lookup yields CDR1 MNHEY and CDR2 SMNVEV (reference sequence). CDR3 DNA sequence: TGTGCCAGCAGAGCAGCACAGGCAATCCATAGCAATCAGCCCCAGCATTTT. It yields the protein CASRAAQAIHSNQPQHF.

This chain joins TRBV11-2 and TRBJ2-3; 10 nucleotides line up with TRBD2. The V gene end was trimmed by 5 bases and the J gene end by 2 bases; junction bases not matched to a gene: 7. There are 16 residues in the CDR3. The germline CDR1 and CDR2 sequences are SGHAT and FQNNGV. This CDR3 is CASSPLGLADTDTQYF. The CDR3 coding sequence is TGTGCCAGCAGCCCACTCGGACTAGCGGACACAGATACGCAGTATTTT.

The chain employs TRBV18 and TRBJ1-2, with 7 bases aligning to TRBD1. V gave up 6 bases and J gave up 0 bases; unmatched junction bases: 7. Germline V gene lookup returns CDR1 KGHSH and CDR2 LQKENI. The length of the CDR3 is 15 residues. CDR3 region: CASSPGQTTNYGYTF. CDR3 in DNA: TGTGCCAGCTCCCCGGGACAGACTACTAACTATGGCTACACCTTC.

The chain couples TRBV4-1 to TRBJ1-1; D unresolved. The CDR3 is 15 residues long. Trimming pared 1 base from V and 0 bases from J, leaving 9 bases between. The germline V gene has CDR1 MGHRA and CDR2 YSYEKL. The CDR3 DNA sequence: TGCGCCAGCAGCCAAGGGGCAGAGATGAACACTGAAGCTTTCTTT. It yields the protein CASSQGAEMNTEAFF.

CDR3 loop: CAISEPRSQGIGNEQFF. DNA of the CDR3: TGTGCCATCAGTGAGCCTAGGTCGCAGGGGATAGGGAATGAGCAGTTCTTC. This chain links TRBV10-3 with TRBJ2-1, with D perhaps matching TRBD1 (6 bases). The V end was cut by 2 bases, the J end by 7 bases, with 21 bases between. This CDR3 has 17 residues. Per germline, CDR1 ENHRY and CDR2 SYGVKD.

V is TRBV29-1 and J is TRBJ2-7; 12 bases fit TRBD2. V dropped 1 base and J dropped 3; count of bases not matched to a gene: 10. CDR3 length: 17 amino acids. CDR1 and CDR2 from the germline V gene are SQVTM and ANQGSEA. For the CDR3, the DNA is TGCAGCGTTGAAGTTCCGGCTAGCGGGGGGGCTATCTACGAGCAGTACTTC. Amino acid sequence: CSVEVPASGGAIYEQYF.

The chain is built from TRBV19 and TRBJ1-2, with unresolved D. This CDR3 has 13 residues. The germline V gene encodes CDR1 LNHDA and CDR2 SQIVND (reference sequence). The V and J ends lost 2 bases and 4 bases respectively, with 8 bases between them. CDR3 DNA sequence: TGTGCCAGTAGTATACGGCAGTCCTATGGCTACACCTTC. It specifies CASSIRQSYGYTF.

V gene TRBV30 combines with J gene TRBJ2-7; tentative D call: TRBD2 (7 bases). The germline gives CDR1 GTSNPN, CDR2 SVGIG (reference sequence). Deletions cut 4 bases from V and 2 bases from J, with 15 bases between. This CDR3 comprises 14 residues. In DNA form, the CDR3 reads TGTGCCTGGAATGCGGGGGCAGAGCCCTACGAGCAGTACTTC. Protein product: CAWNAGAEPYEQYF.

J is TRBJ1-6 and V is TRBV6-5; D is unclear. The CDR3 runs 13 residues. The V gene's germline CDR1 is MNHEY and CDR2 SVGAGI. V was cut by 9 bases and J by 5 bases, with 11 bases left in between. CDR3 sequence (DNA): TGTGCCAGGCTTTGGCCGAATAATTCACCCCTCCACTTT. Translated: CARLWPNNSPLHF.

V usage is TRBV28 and J usage is TRBJ2-1; either TRBD1 or TRBD2 may fit D (6 bases each). This CDR3 is built from 16 residues. The ends were cut back, 6 bases at V and 0 bases at J, with 15 bases in the middle. The germline V gene has CDR1 MDHEN and CDR2 SYDVKM. CDR3 DNA: TGTGCCAGCAGCCAACTCGAGGGGGGCTCCTACAATGAGCAGTTCTTC. Protein: CASSQLEGGSYNEQFF.

V is TRBV11-2 and J is TRBJ2-1; no clear D. Trimming stripped 5 bases from V and 4 bases from J, with 12 bases between. The CDR3 length is 14 residues. In germline, CDR1 is SGHAT, CDR2 FQNNGV. The CDR3 bases are TGTGCCAGCAGCGGGCAGAGAATTTACAATGAGCAGTTCTTC. As protein: CASSGQRIYNEQFF.

This clone was recorded only once. This sequence joins TRBV6-1 and TRBJ1-5; D not resolved. Per the germline V gene, CDR1 is MNHNS and CDR2 is SASEGT. Trimming shortened V by 2 bases and J by 6 bases, and 20 bases separated the two germline ends. The CDR3 extends over 17 amino acids. The CDR3 nucleotides read TGTGCCAGCAGTGAAAGACGAGGGAATTCTGTTGGTCAGCCCCAGCATTTT. Protein: CASSERRGNSVGQPQHF.

V usage is TRBV6-6 and J usage is TRBJ1-5; 8 bases are a match to TRBD1. Trimming at V came to 6 bases and at J to 6 bases, leaving 10 bases not matched to a gene. The CDR3 spans 15 residues. Germline CDR1 MNHNY, CDR2 SVGAGI (reference sequence). For the CDR3, the DNA is TGTGCCAGCAGAGCAGGGGGCCTCGACGCTCAGCCCCAGCATTTT. Its protein is CASRAGGLDAQPQHF.

This CDR3 reads CAWSSGGKNTEAFF. Here the CDR3 DNA reads TGTGCCTGGAGTTCTGGGGGAAAAAACACTGAAGCTTTCTTT. The chain has TRBV30 and TRBJ1-1, with a weak D call TRBD1 (5 bases). There are 14 residues in the CDR3. V dropped 2 bases and J dropped 2 bases, with 12 bases sitting between them. Germline V gene data show CDR1 as GTSNPN and CDR2 as SVGIG (reference sequence).

The rearrangement links TRBV28 to TRBJ2-1; 11 bases line up with TRBD1. V lost 5 bases and J lost 4; bases outside the gene matches: 4. This CDR3 comprises 15 residues. Germline-derived CDR1 and CDR2 are MDHEN and SYDVKM. In DNA, the CDR3 is TGTGCCAGCAGTCTCGGGACAGGGGGTTACAATGAGCAGTTCTTC. Translation gives CASSLGTGGYNEQFF. Together with reference TRBV28 and TRBJ2-1, the CDR3 gives the full variable domain: DVKVTQSSRYLVKRTGEKVFLECVQDMDHENMFWYRQDPGLGLRLIYFSYDVKMKEKGDIPEGYSVSREKKERFSLILESASTNQTSMYLCASSLGTGGYNEQFFGPGTRLTVL.

The rearrangement links TRBV27 to TRBJ2-5, with D perhaps TRBD1 (5 bases). The CDR3 length is 14 residues. V was cut by 4 bases and J by 1 base, with 10 bases left in between. The V gene's germline CDR1 is MNHEY and CDR2 SMNVEV (reference sequence). The CDR3 sequence: CASSSYRTQETQYF. In DNA, the CDR3 is TGTGCCAGCAGTTCGTACAGGACCCAAGAGACCCAGTACTTC.

This clone is a singleton in its sample. The CDR3 nucleotides are TGTGCCAGCAGGCGGGGGACAGGGGGCACAGATACGCAGTATTTT. It yields the protein CASRRGTGGTDTQYF. The genes are TRBV5-4 and TRBJ2-3; 10 nucleotides line up with TRBD1. The ends lost 5 bases at V and 1 base at J; junction bases unmatched: 4. The CDR3 consists of 15 residues. Germline CDR1 reads SGHNT; CDR2 reads YYREEE (reference sequence).

This clone was recorded only once. This sequence joins TRBV2 and TRBJ2-1, with no clear D. CDR1 and CDR2 from the germline V gene are SNHLY and FYNNEI. The germline V and J ends were trimmed by 4 bases and 6 bases, with 7 bases remaining between them. The CDR3 covers 12 residues. The CDR3 bases are TGTGCCAGCAGTGGCTCGGGCAATGAGCAGTTCTTC. This sequence encodes CASSGSGNEQFF.

The V call is TRBV30, the J call TRBJ1-5; tentatively, D is TRBD1 (6 bases). This CDR3 is 15 amino acids long. Germline CDR1 reads GTSNPN; CDR2 reads SVGIG (reference sequence). V was cut by 0 bases and J by 3 bases, with 12 bases left in between. The CDR3 here is CAWSVQGGINQPQHF. In DNA form, the CDR3 reads TGTGCCTGGAGTGTACAAGGGGGAATCAATCAGCCCCAGCATTTT.

The rearrangement joins TRBV7-8 to TRBJ1-5; no clear D. V lost 1 base to trimming and J lost 1 base, with 14 bases between them. Looked up from germline, CDR1 is SGHVS and CDR2 is FQNEAQ. The CDR3 runs to 17 residues. The CDR3 region is CASSLEPNPRSNQPQHF. The CDR3 DNA is TGTGCCAGCAGCTTAGAACCCAATCCACGGAGCAATCAGCCCCAGCATTTT.

This sequence joins TRBV27 and TRBJ1-1, with 9 bases identical to TRBD1. V shed 6 bases, J shed 0 bases, and the junction held 11 bases outside the gene matches. Per the germline V gene, CDR1 is MNHEY and CDR2 is SMNVEV (reference sequence). This CDR3 has 17 amino acids. The CDR3 bases are TGTGCCAGCAGCGAACTCCCGGGACAGGGCATGAACACTGAAGCTTTCTTT. Its translation: CASSELPGQGMNTEAFF.

V and J are TRBV7-6 and TRBJ1-1; D is uncertain. Germline V gene lookup returns CDR1 SGHVS and CDR2 FNYEAQ. The CDR3 spans 14 residues. V was cut by 1 base and J by 2 bases, with 8 bases left in between. CDR3 region: CASSLEAVNTEAFF. CDR3 DNA sequence: TGTGCCAGCAGCTTAGAGGCAGTAAACACTGAAGCTTTCTTT.